This T cell receptor (beta chain) emerged from a study of identical twins' blood T cells. Study findings and constraints: Even for out-of-frame TCRbeta, twins reportedly shared V gene usage much more than unrelated donors.

CDR1 and CDR2 from the germline V gene are DFQATT and SNEGSKA (reference sequence). The CDR3 is 13 residues long. The V end lost 5 bases, the J end lost 5 bases, and 15 bases lay between the germline ends. TCRdb re-analysed the 5' RACE reads in MiXCR, keeping a single row per CDR3 protein. The profile covers 350,000 to 450,000 distinct CDR3 sequences, with approximately 30% appearing a single time and roughly 5.5% taken by the ten largest. As regards this clonotype: Its antigen is still unknown.

This clonotype was obtained from a woman aged 18-55 years in good health. The chain carries TRBV20-1 and TRBJ1-2, with D maybe TRBD1 (5 bases). The specimen was PBMCs. CDR3 in amino acids: CSAGRGSAYGYTF. In DNA form, the CDR3 reads TGCAGTGCTGGGCGGGGGTCCGCTTATGGCTACACCTTC.